A single sample gave rise to the 25 T cell receptor beta chains below, sequenced in a study of shared T cell receptors in the human thymus. Data came from immunoSEQ multiplex PCR; TCRdb stores just in-frame clones and leaves some out. The data contain roughly 560,000 clones, about four fifths of them singletons. This same sample was also taken into another study, of human thymus T cells.

The sequencing input was thymocytes. All receptors derive from a boy less than two years old with a congenital heart defect.

CDR3 nucleotides: TGTGCCTGGAGTGTACTTCTTTCCCAAGAGACCCAGTACTTC. Protein product: CAWSVLLSQETQYF. The chain uses TRBV30 and TRBJ2-5; D gene ambiguous. Germline assignment: CDR1 GTSNPN and CDR2 SVGIG (reference sequence). CDR3 length: 14 residues. V lost 0 bases and J 1 base, leaving 9 bases between the germline ends. The whole variable domain, remainder taken from reference TRBV30 and TRBJ2-5, is SQTIHQWPATLVQPVGSPLSLECTVEGTSNPNLYWYRQAAGRGLQLLFYSVGIGQISSEVPQNLSASRPQDRQFILSSKKLLLSDSGFYLCAWSVLLSQETQYFGPGTRLLVL.

V usage is TRBV5-1 and J usage is TRBJ2-2, with D unresolved. CDR3 length: 12 residues. The germline V gene encodes CDR1 SGHRS and CDR2 YFSETQ. Deletions cut 4 bases from V and 3 bases from J, with 4 bases between. The CDR3 bases are TGCGCCAGCAGCCCCTACACCGGGGAGCTGTTTTTT. Translating it yields CASSPYTGELFF. Full variable domain (missing parts from reference TRBV5-1 and TRBJ2-2): KAGVTQTPRYLIKTRGQQVTLSCSPISGHRSVSWYQQTPGQGLQFLFEYFSETQRNKGNFPGRFSGRQFSNSRSEMNVSTLELGDSALYLCASSPYTGELFFGEGSRLTVL.

J is TRBJ2-1 and V is TRBV4-3; possibly TRBD2 for D (6 bases). Deletions cut 0 bases from V and 5 bases from J, with 14 bases between. Germline V lookup: CDR1 LGHNA, CDR2 YSLEER. The CDR3 length is 16 residues. CDR3 in amino acids: CASSQDRLVTHNEQFF. DNA of the CDR3: TGCGCCAGCAGCCAAGACAGACTAGTTACACACAATGAGCAGTTCTTC.

V usage is TRBV5-6 and J usage is TRBJ2-3, with D tentatively TRBD1 (5 bases). The germline CDR1 and CDR2 sequences are SGHDT and YYEEEE. V lost 5 bases and J 1 base, leaving 17 bases between the germline ends. The CDR3 runs 16 residues. Here the CDR3 DNA reads TGTGCCAGCAGGTCGGATTGGGCCAGGGGCACAGATACGCAGTATTTT. Encoded protein: CASRSDWARGTDTQYF.

The V gene is TRBV6-5, the J gene TRBJ2-5; D not resolved. Germline V lookup: CDR1 MNHEY, CDR2 SVGAGI. The V end lost 7 bases, the J end lost 5 bases, and 17 bases lay between the germline ends. The CDR3 runs 14 residues. The CDR3 sequence: CASTVPGVEETQYF. The CDR3 coding sequence is TGTGCCAGCACGGTTCCGGGTGTGGAGGAGACCCAGTACTTC.

This clone has only a few counts. The chain couples TRBV2 to TRBJ1-2; D unclear. The CDR3 length is 15 residues. Germline V lookup: CDR1 SNHLY, CDR2 FYNNEI. The V gene lost 2 bases and the J gene lost 8 bases, with 18 bases spanning the gap. The CDR3 bases are TGTGCCAGCAGTGAACAGGCCGATTTCACCCGGGGCTACACCTTC. This codes for CASSEQADFTRGYTF.

The V and J genes are TRBV5-6 and TRBJ1-2, with 8 bases aligning to TRBD1. V was clipped by 4 bases and J by 6 bases; unmatched bases: 14. The V gene's germline CDR1 is SGHDT and CDR2 YYEEEE. The CDR3 is made up of 16 amino acids. This chain's CDR3 is CASSGTKQGQDDGYTF. CDR3 sequence (DNA): TGTGCCAGCAGCGGTACGAAACAGGGACAGGATGATGGCTACACCTTC.

This chain links TRBV18 with TRBJ2-6; tentative D call: TRBD1 (5 bases). This CDR3 has 17 residues. The V gene's germline CDR1 is KGHSH and CDR2 LQKENI. The V and J ends lost 3 bases and 2 bases respectively, with 14 bases between them. The CDR3 region has the DNA TGTGCCAGCTCACCCAGTGTAGGGGCAGCTGGGGCCAACGTCCTGACTTTC. It translates to CASSPSVGAAGANVLTF.

CDR3 residues: CASSRRGVGYEQYF. The CDR3 nucleotides read TGTGCCAGCAGCCGACGGGGAGTAGGTTACGAGCAGTACTTC. The rearrangement uses TRBV14 and TRBJ2-7; possibly TRBD2 for D (5 bases). Trimming pared 4 bases from V and 4 bases from J, leaving 14 bases between. The CDR3 covers 14 residues. Per the germline V gene, CDR1 is SGHDN and CDR2 is FVKESK.

This chain links TRBV11-2 with TRBJ2-3; TRBD1 agrees at 8 bases. The CDR3 is made up of 18 amino acids. Per germline, CDR1 SGHAT and CDR2 FQNNGV. V lost 3 bases and J lost 6; bases outside the gene matches: 17. In nucleotides, the CDR3 is TGTGCCAGCAGCTTGCCATTTCCGAGGACAGGGTTTTTTGATACGCAGTATTTT. Translation gives CASSLPFPRTGFFDTQYF.

The gene calls are TRBV11-1 and TRBJ2-7; 10 bases align to TRBD2. The germline gives CDR1 SGHAT, CDR2 FQDESV (reference sequence). The trim removed 5 bases at V and 0 bases at J, leaving 7 bases unmatched. This CDR3 has 16 amino acids. The CDR3 loop is CASSPSGRPSSYEQYF. DNA for the CDR3: TGTGCCAGCAGCCCTAGCGGGAGACCTAGCTCCTACGAGCAGTACTTC.

This clone was observed a few times. The gene calls are TRBV28 and TRBJ2-1; D might be TRBD1 (6 bases). The germline V and J ends were trimmed by 5 bases and 8 bases, with 19 bases remaining between them. Germline V CDR1 and CDR2: MDHEN, SYDVKM. CDR3 size: 15 residues. The CDR3 DNA is TGTGCCAGCAGTGAACCGGGTCCAGGGGTCGATGAGCAGTTCTTC. It specifies CASSEPGPGVDEQFF.

This chain joins TRBV12-5 and TRBJ2-7; a weak D match, TRBD1 (5 bases). The V end was cut by 5 bases, the J end by 2 bases, with 13 bases between. The CDR3 runs 14 residues. Germline assignment: CDR1 LGHNT and CDR2 FRNRAP. The CDR3 protein is CASGPYRQPYEQYF. The DNA for the CDR3 is TGTGCTAGTGGTCCCTACCGACAGCCCTACGAGCAGTACTTC.

This clone was recorded once. The genes are TRBV7-9 and TRBJ2-3, with D maybe TRBD2 (6 bases). Trimming took 0 bases from V and 4 from J, leaving 11 bases between them. CDR1 and CDR2 (germline): SEHNR, FQNEAQ (reference sequence). CDR3 length: 15 residues. The DNA for the CDR3 is TGTGCCAGCAGCTTAGCGACGGGAGTAGCAGATACGCAGTATTTT. Translating it yields CASSLATGVADTQYF.

The chain couples TRBV28 to TRBJ2-1, with D possibly TRBD1 on 5 matching bases. CDR1 and CDR2 from the germline V gene are MDHEN and SYDVKM. The CDR3 is made up of 16 amino acids. Trimming took off 1 base at V and 2 bases at J, with 12 bases between the two ends. The CDR3 sequence: CASSLYQGPPYNEQFF. The CDR3, as DNA: TGTGCCAGCAGTTTATACCAGGGTCCTCCCTACAATGAGCAGTTCTTC.

The chain uses TRBV4-3 and TRBJ2-7, with 13 bases matching TRBD2. The length of the CDR3 is 17 residues. Germline V gene sequence: CDR1 LGHNA, CDR2 YSLEER. V was clipped by 1 base and J by 7 bases; unmatched bases: 10. CDR3 DNA sequence: TGCGCCAGCAGCCAAGTCCCCACTAGCGGGAGGGCCGGGGAGCAGTACTTC. Translated, it gives CASSQVPTSGRAGEQYF.

The chain is built from TRBV4-2 and TRBJ1-2, with no clear D. The V gene's germline CDR1 is LGHNA and CDR2 YNFKEQ. This CDR3 has 12 residues. Trimming cost V 7 bases and J 4 bases, with 10 bases left between them. The DNA of the CDR3 is TGTGCCAGCAACGACATATTCTATGGCTACACCTTC. Protein sequence: CASNDIFYGYTF.

In its sample, this clone was seen a few times. This chain joins TRBV29-1 and TRBJ2-3; 7 positions agree with TRBD2. Germline V gives CDR1 SQVTM, CDR2 ANQGSEA. CDR3 length equals 14 residues. With V trimmed by 5 bases and J by 5 bases, 10 bases remained unmatched. This CDR3 reads CSVFHPGGLDTQYF. For the CDR3, the DNA is TGCAGCGTTTTTCACCCGGGGGGTCTAGATACGCAGTATTTT.

The chain carries TRBV23-1 and TRBJ2-1; D not resolved. TRBV23-1 is an ORF for which the function is uncertain. Trimming shortened V by 0 bases and J by 6 bases, and 18 bases separated the two germline ends. CDR3 size: 17 residues. The CDR3 DNA is TGCGCCAGCAGTCAATCATACCAACTCCACCTTCGCAATGAGCAGTTCTTC. As protein: CASSQSYQLHLRNEQFF.

The rearrangement links TRBV19 to TRBJ2-1; 12 bases agree with TRBD2. The J segment lost 2 bases and the V segment lost 3 bases, leaving 2 bases of the junction unmatched. CDR1 LNHDA and CDR2 SQIVND come from the germline V gene (reference sequence). The CDR3 spans 16 residues. This CDR3 is CASSIRTSGAYNEQFF. The CDR3 bases are TGTGCCAGTAGTATCCGGACTAGCGGGGCCTACAATGAGCAGTTCTTC.

V gene TRBV2 combines with J gene TRBJ2-7; D unresolved. With 5 bases removed from V and 0 bases from J, the gap between germline ends came to 11 bases. CDR3 length equals 14 residues. CDR1 is SNHLY and CDR2 is FYNNEI in the germline V gene. The CDR3, as DNA: TGTGCCAGCAGTTTTCCATTGAGCTCCTACGAGCAGTACTTC. Translated, it gives CASSFPLSSYEQYF.

The chain joins TRBV27 to TRBJ2-7; D not resolved. The CDR3 has 13 amino acids. Germline assignment: CDR1 MNHEY and CDR2 SMNVEV (reference sequence). The V end lost 6 bases, the J end lost 0 bases, and 9 bases lay between the germline ends. CDR3 protein: CASRSKHSYEQYF. In DNA, the CDR3 is TGTGCCAGCAGGTCGAAGCACTCCTACGAGCAGTACTTC.

This sequence joins TRBV5-5 and TRBJ1-5; a weak D match, TRBD1 (5 bases). Germline CDR1 and CDR2: SGHKS and YYEKEE (reference sequence). The CDR3 is 15 amino acids. The ends were cut back, 4 bases at V and 7 bases at J, with 18 bases in the middle. The CDR3 spells CASSNTPGAGQPQHF. In DNA form, the CDR3 reads TGTGCCAGCAGCAACACGCCGGGAGCAGGGCAGCCCCAGCATTTT. The variable domain in full, completed from reference TRBV5-5 and TRBJ1-5, reads DAGVTQSPTHLIKTRGQQVTLRCSPISGHKSVSWYQQVLGQGPQFIFQYYEKEERGRGNFPDRFSARQFPNYSSELNVNALLLGDSALYLCASSNTPGAGQPQHFGDGTRLSIL.

This chain uses TRBV6-1 with TRBJ1-1; D is unclear. The CDR3 is made up of 12 amino acids. Trimming took 4 bases from V and 7 from J, leaving 10 bases between them. Germline lookup yields CDR1 MNHNS and CDR2 SASEGT. The CDR3 sequence: CASSAGRGEAFF. CDR3 in DNA: TGTGCCAGCAGTGCCGGACGGGGTGAAGCTTTCTTT.

V usage is TRBV21-1 and J usage is TRBJ2-7; the table's D call of TRBD2 was not tested on the DNA. TRBV21-1 represents a pseudogene. The CDR3 is made up of 17 amino acids. This CDR3 reads CASSRGRGLAGGYEQYF. The CDR3 DNA follows: TGTGCCAGCAGCAGGGGAAGGGGACTAGCGGGAGGCTACGAGCAGTACTTC.